This entry lists 7 T cell receptor beta chains sequenced from one sample in a study of radiation and T cells in renal cell carcinoma. Only in-frame clones appear in the TCRdb table, and some are missing; sequencing was by immunoSEQ multiplex PCR. The data hold tens of thousands of clones, with 65% to 80% observed a single time. Time point in this sample: baseline pretreatment blood. Regarding treatment: 15 Gy SBRT to primary tumor, nephrectomy 4 weeks later. This specimen was blood, taken from a patient whose treatment included radiotherapy and nephrectomy. The origin of the receptors is a man between 60 and 75 years old with renal cell carcinoma.

The chain carries TRBV9 and TRBJ1-2, with TRBD1 matching 8 bases. CDR1 and CDR2 from the germline V gene are SGDLS and YYNGEE. There are 15 residues in the CDR3. The junction had 7 bases not matched to a gene; V was cut back by 3 bases and J by 3 bases. CDR3 coding DNA: TGTGCCAGCAGCGAGAGGCCGGGACAGGACTATGGCTACACCTTC. The encoded protein is CASSERPGQDYGYTF.

The chain couples TRBV11-3 to TRBJ2-3; 7 bases map to TRBD1. CDR1 and CDR2 (germline): SGHNT, YENEEA. There are 14 residues in the CDR3. Trimming cost V 9 bases and J 2 bases; bases outside gene matches: 8. CDR3 region: CASSQGFITDTQYF. The DNA of the CDR3 is TGTGCCAGTTCACAGGGGTTCATCACAGATACGCAGTATTTT.

This clone was observed once. This sequence joins TRBV14 and TRBJ2-2; D is ambiguous. V dropped 1 base and J dropped 1 base, with 4 bases sitting between them. Germline V CDR1 and CDR2: SGHDN, FVKESK. The length of the CDR3 is 14 residues. CDR3 amino acids: CASSQGVNTGELFF. CDR3 sequence (DNA): TGTGCCAGCAGCCAAGGGGTGAACACCGGGGAGCTGTTTTTT.

The CDR3 coding sequence is TGTGCCAGCTCACCATTGAGTACTAGCGGGATGAACACAGATACGCAGTATTTT. This gives the protein CASSPLSTSGMNTDTQYF. The chain carries TRBV18 and TRBJ2-3, with TRBD2 matching over 10 bases. Germline CDR1 KGHSH, CDR2 LQKENI. After removal of 2 bases from V and 2 bases from J, the junction contained 10 bases not matched to a gene. The CDR3 has 18 amino acids.

This rearrangement joins TRBV4-3 to TRBJ1-2; TRBD1 matches at 9 bases. There are 15 residues in the CDR3. The ends lost 2 bases at V and 4 bases at J; junction bases unmatched: 5. The germline V gene encodes CDR1 LGHNA and CDR2 YSLEER. CDR3 in DNA: TGCGCCAGCAGCCAACAACAGGGGGCGGTCTATGGCTACACCTTC. Protein product: CASSQQQGAVYGYTF.

This clone occurred once. This sequence joins TRBV20-1 and TRBJ2-1, with D perhaps matching TRBD1 (5 bases). Between the trimmed V and J ends, which lost 4 bases and 9 bases, there was a span of 10 bases. The germline CDR1 and CDR2 sequences are DFQATT and SNEGSKA (reference sequence). The CDR3 totals 11 residues. Here the CDR3 reads CSAMYRSEQFF. Here the CDR3 DNA reads TGCAGTGCTATGTACAGGAGTGAGCAGTTCTTC.

This rearrangement joins TRBV19 to TRBJ2-1; the D call may be TRBD1 or TRBD2 (5 bases each). Germline CDR1 LNHDA, CDR2 SQIVND (reference sequence). The CDR3 contains 13 residues. Trimming took 8 bases from V and 5 from J, leaving 13 bases between them. Here the CDR3 reads CASRELGDNEQFF. For the CDR3, the DNA is TGTGCCAGTCGAGAATTGGGGGACAATGAGCAGTTCTTC.